Below are 15 T cell receptor beta chains sequenced from a single sample in a study of TIL therapy for anti-PD-1-resistant metastatic lung cancer. The libraries were made with immunoSEQ v3. Profiling relied on immunoSEQ multiplex PCR, and the TCRdb table lists in-frame clones only, not all of them. Here the sample spans about 6,300 clones, around 60% being singletons. Time point here: pre-treatment sample, taken before nivolumab and TIL therapy. Tumor tissue came from excised metastases, mostly pleural nodules or supraclavicular lymph nodes. Sequenced material: tumor tissue, taken at baseline. These receptors all stem from a person aged 25-80 years with non-small cell lung cancer.

The CDR3 spells CASSLRQGRGNEQFF. Here the CDR3 DNA reads TGTGCCAGTAGTCTCCGACAGGGGAGGGGCAATGAGCAGTTCTTC. The V gene is TRBV19, the J gene TRBJ2-1, with D possibly matching TRBD1 (8 bases). The ends were cut back, 5 bases at V and 6 bases at J, with 17 bases in the middle. The V gene's germline CDR1 is LNHDA and CDR2 SQIVND (reference sequence). The CDR3 is 15 residues long.

This clone has a handful of counts. The chain employs TRBV5-5 and TRBJ2-7; 9 bases are shared with TRBD2. Germline V gives CDR1 SGHKS, CDR2 YYEKEE (reference sequence). CDR3 length: 15 amino acids. Trimming at V came to 0 bases and at J to 8 bases, leaving 9 bases not matched to a gene. CDR3 region: CASSLGLAGTTKQYF. In DNA, the CDR3 is TGTGCCAGCAGCTTGGGTCTAGCGGGAACGACCAAGCAGTACTTC.

CDR3 nucleotides: TGTGCCAGCCGGGGACAGGGGGCCAATGAGCAGTTCTTC. Its translation: CASRGQGANEQFF. V and J are TRBV27 and TRBJ2-1, with 12 bases aligning to TRBD1. The ends lost 8 bases at V and 6 bases at J; junction bases unmatched: 2. The CDR3 extends over 13 amino acids. Germline assignment: CDR1 MNHEY and CDR2 SMNVEV (reference sequence).

The chain combines TRBV15 with TRBJ2-5; TRBD2 matches at 7 bases. V shed 5 bases and J 5 bases; nucleotides not matched to a gene: 8. This CDR3 has 14 residues. From germline, CDR1 is LNHNV and CDR2 YYDKDF (reference sequence). The CDR3 DNA reads as TGTGCCACCAGCGGAAGAGGGGAGGGGGAGACCCAGTACTTC. Its translation is CATSGRGEGETQYF. Together with reference TRBV15 and TRBJ2-5, the CDR3 gives the full variable domain: DAMVIQNPRYQVTQFGKPVTLSCSQTLNHNVMYWYQQKSSQAPKLLFHYYDKDFNNEADTPDNFQSRRPNTSFCFLDIRSPGLGDTAMYLCATSGRGEGETQYFGPGTRLLVL.

The J gene is TRBJ2-3, the V gene TRBV2; 11 bases are a match to TRBD1. Germline trimming cut 8 bases from V and 5 bases from J; bases unmatched to any gene: 6. The CDR3 spans 14 residues. Germline V gene data show CDR1 as SNHLY and CDR2 as FYNNEI. The CDR3 reads CASGRDRGRDTQYF. In nucleotides, the CDR3 is TGTGCCAGCGGCCGGGACAGGGGGAGAGATACGCAGTATTTT. The variable domain in full, with the rest retrieved from reference TRBV2 and TRBJ2-3, is EPEVTQTPSHQVTQMGQEVILRCVPISNHLYFYWYRQILGQKVEFLVSFYNNEISEKSEIFDDQFSVERPDGSNFTLKIRSTKLEDSAMYFCASGRDRGRDTQYFGPGTRLTVL.

The table lists this clone with a count of one. This chain connects TRBV18 to TRBJ2-5, with 7 bases matching TRBD1. J lost 2 bases, V lost 6 bases, and 9 bases had no gene match. CDR3 length: 15 amino acids. Germline V gives CDR1 KGHSH, CDR2 LQKENI. CDR3 coding DNA: TGTGCCAGCTCTCCGGGGACAGCCCCTCAAGAGACCCAGTACTTC. This codes for CASSPGTAPQETQYF.

The chain recombines TRBV6-1 with TRBJ1-4, with D possibly matching TRBD1 (5 bases). Trimming cost V 2 bases and J 0 bases, with 7 bases left between them. This CDR3 contains 15 residues. Per germline, CDR1 MNHNS and CDR2 SASEGT. CDR3 region: CASSEWGSTNEKLFF. DNA for the CDR3: TGTGCCAGCAGTGAATGGGGGTCAACTAATGAAAAACTGTTTTTT.

The chain is built from TRBV7-9 and TRBJ1-3; no definite D call. With 3 bases removed from V and 0 bases from J, the gap between germline ends came to 6 bases. Germline CDR1 is SEHNR and CDR2 is FQNEAQ (reference sequence). The CDR3 totals 14 residues. The CDR3 region has the DNA TGTGCCAGCAGCTTGATTTTCTCTGGAAACACCATATATTTT. It is translated as CASSLIFSGNTIYF.

The genes are TRBV19 and TRBJ2-2, with a tentative D call TRBD2 (6 bases). The CDR3 has 15 amino acids. V gave up 6 bases and J gave up 5 bases, with 16 bases separating them. Germline V gives CDR1 LNHDA, CDR2 SQIVND (reference sequence). CDR3: CASSPGASGTGELFF. CDR3 DNA: TGTGCCAGTAGCCCCGGGGCCAGCGGGACCGGGGAGCTGTTTTTT.

The genes are TRBV4-1 and TRBJ1-4; D perhaps matches TRBD1 (6 bases). V lost 0 bases, J lost 2 bases, and 10 bases lay in between. The germline CDR1 and CDR2 sequences are MGHRA and YSYEKL. The CDR3 length is 16 residues. The CDR3 spells CASSQEWRGTNEKLFF. CDR3 nucleotides: TGCGCCAGCAGCCAAGAGTGGAGGGGGACTAATGAAAAACTGTTTTTT.

The chain joins TRBV5-1 to TRBJ2-7; 8 nucleotides match TRBD2. The germline CDR1 and CDR2 sequences are SGHRS and YFSETQ. Losses at the gene ends were 4 bases for V and 4 bases for J; bases not matched to a gene: 10. The length of the CDR3 is 15 residues. The CDR3 sequence: CASSHLPGGGYEQYF. The CDR3 region has the DNA TGCGCCAGCAGCCATCTTCCGGGAGGGGGGTACGAGCAGTACTTC.

The V and J genes are TRBV24-1 and TRBJ1-5, with D possibly matching TRBD1 (5 bases). V lost 4 bases and J 0 bases, leaving 9 bases between the germline ends. The germline V gene encodes CDR1 KGHDR and CDR2 SFDVKD. The CDR3 spans 15 residues. Here the CDR3 reads CATSEDTYSNQPQHF. CDR3 sequence (DNA): TGTGCCACCAGTGAGGACACCTATAGCAATCAGCCCCAGCATTTT.

The chain is built from TRBV27 and TRBJ2-1, with D hard to call. Germline CDR1 is MNHEY and CDR2 is SMNVEV (reference sequence). This CDR3 region has 14 residues. V dropped 1 base and J dropped 2 bases, with 6 bases sitting between them. CDR3 loop: CASSLLGPYNEQFF. Here the CDR3 DNA reads TGTGCCAGCAGTTTATTAGGACCCTACAATGAGCAGTTCTTC.

This clone turned up a few times. The chain has TRBV28 and TRBJ1-5, with D tentatively TRBD1 (5 bases). Between the trimmed V and J ends, which lost 1 base and 2 bases, there was a span of 9 bases. The CDR3 has 15 amino acids. Germline V gives CDR1 MDHEN, CDR2 SYDVKM. Here the CDR3 DNA reads TGTGCCAGCAGTTTATCTGGGACCCGCAATCAGCCCCAGCATTTT. Encoded protein: CASSLSGTRNQPQHF.

This rearrangement joins TRBV12-3 or TRBV12-4 to TRBJ1-2; D gene uncertain. V lost 5 bases and J 7 bases, leaving 11 bases between the germline ends. This CDR3 has 12 residues. The CDR3 region is CASSVGSRGYTF. In DNA form, the CDR3 reads TGTGCCAGCAGTGTCGGGTCTCGTGGCTACACCTTC.